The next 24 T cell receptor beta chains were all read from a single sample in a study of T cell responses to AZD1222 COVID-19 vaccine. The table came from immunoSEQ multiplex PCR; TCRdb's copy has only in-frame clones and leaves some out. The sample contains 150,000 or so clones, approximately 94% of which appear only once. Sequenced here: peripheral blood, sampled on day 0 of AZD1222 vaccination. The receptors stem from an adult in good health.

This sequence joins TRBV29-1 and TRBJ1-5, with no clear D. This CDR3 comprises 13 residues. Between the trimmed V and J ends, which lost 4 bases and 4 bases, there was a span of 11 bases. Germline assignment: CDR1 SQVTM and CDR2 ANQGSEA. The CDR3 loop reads CSVAGRPNQPQHF. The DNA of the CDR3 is TGCAGCGTTGCAGGACGCCCGAATCAGCCCCAGCATTTT.

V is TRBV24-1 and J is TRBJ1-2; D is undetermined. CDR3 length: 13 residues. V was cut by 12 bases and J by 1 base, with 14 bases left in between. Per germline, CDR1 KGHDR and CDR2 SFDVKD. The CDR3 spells CASRTDLNYGYTF. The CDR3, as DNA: TGTGCCTCAAGGACGGACCTTAACTATGGCTACACCTTC.

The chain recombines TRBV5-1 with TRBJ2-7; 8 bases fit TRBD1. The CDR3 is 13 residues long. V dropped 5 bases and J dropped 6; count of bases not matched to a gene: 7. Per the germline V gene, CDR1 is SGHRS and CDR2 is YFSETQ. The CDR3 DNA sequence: TGCGCCAGCAGTGCGGACAGGGCAGGCGAGCAGTACTTC. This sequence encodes CASSADRAGEQYF.

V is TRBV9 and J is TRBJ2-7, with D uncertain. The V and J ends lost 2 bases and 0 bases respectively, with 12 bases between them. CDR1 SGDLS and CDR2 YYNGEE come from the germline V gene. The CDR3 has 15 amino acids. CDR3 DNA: TGTGCCAGCAGCGTCGGCCCCGTGAGCTCCTACGAGCAGTACTTC. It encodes CASSVGPVSSYEQYF.

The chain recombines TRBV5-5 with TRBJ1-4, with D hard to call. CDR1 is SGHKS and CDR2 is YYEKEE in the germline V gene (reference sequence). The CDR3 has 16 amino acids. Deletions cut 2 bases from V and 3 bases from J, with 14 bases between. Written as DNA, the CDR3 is TGTGCCAGCAGCTTCCTGAGTGGAGGCGCTAATGAAAAACTGTTTTTT. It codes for CASSFLSGGANEKLFF.

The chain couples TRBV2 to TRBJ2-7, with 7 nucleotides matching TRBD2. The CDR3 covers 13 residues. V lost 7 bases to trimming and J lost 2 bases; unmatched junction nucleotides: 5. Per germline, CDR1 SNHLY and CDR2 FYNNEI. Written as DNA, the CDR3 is TGTGCCAGCACTGGGGAGGGAACCTACGAGCAGTACTTC. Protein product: CASTGEGTYEQYF.

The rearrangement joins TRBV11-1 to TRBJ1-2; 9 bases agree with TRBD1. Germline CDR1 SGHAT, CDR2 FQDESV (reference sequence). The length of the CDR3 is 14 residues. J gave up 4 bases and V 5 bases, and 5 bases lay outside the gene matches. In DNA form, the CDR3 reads TGTGCCAGCAGCAACCGGGACAGGGCCTATGGCTACACCTTC. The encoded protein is CASSNRDRAYGYTF.

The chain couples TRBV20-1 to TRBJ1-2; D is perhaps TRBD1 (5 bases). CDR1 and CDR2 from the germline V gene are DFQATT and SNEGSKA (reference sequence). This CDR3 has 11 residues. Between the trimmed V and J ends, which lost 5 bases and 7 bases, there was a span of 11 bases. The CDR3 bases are TGCAGTGCTTCCAGGACATCTGGCTACACCTTC. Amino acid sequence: CSASRTSGYTF.

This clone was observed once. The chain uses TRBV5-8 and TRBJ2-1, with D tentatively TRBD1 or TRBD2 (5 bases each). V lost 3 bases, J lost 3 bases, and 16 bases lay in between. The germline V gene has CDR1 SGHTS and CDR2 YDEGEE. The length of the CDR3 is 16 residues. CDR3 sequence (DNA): TGTGCCAGCAGCTGGGGGACCAGCACTATCTACAATGAGCAGTTCTTC. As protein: CASSWGTSTIYNEQFF.

CDR3 region: CASSLTNYGYTF. The CDR3 bases are TGTGCCAGCAGCCTTACGAACTATGGCTACACCTTC. The genes are TRBV7-9 and TRBJ1-2; D not certain. From germline, CDR1 is SEHNR and CDR2 FQNEAQ (reference sequence). The CDR3 has 12 residues. Trimming shortened V by 5 bases and J by 2 bases, and 6 bases separated the two germline ends. Full variable domain (outside the CDR3, taken from reference TRBV7-9 and TRBJ1-2): DTGVSQNPRHKITKRGQNVTFRCDPISEHNRLYWYRQTLGQGPEFLTYFQNEAQLEKSRLLSDRFSAERPKGSFSTLEIQRTEQGDSAMYLCASSLTNYGYTFGSGTRLTVV.

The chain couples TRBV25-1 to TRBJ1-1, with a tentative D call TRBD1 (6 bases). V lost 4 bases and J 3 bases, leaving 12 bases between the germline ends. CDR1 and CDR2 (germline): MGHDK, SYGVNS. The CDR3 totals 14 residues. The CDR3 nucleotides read TGTGCCAGCAGTGTTGGGGGGGCGTACACTGAAGCTTTCTTT. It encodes CASSVGGAYTEAFF.

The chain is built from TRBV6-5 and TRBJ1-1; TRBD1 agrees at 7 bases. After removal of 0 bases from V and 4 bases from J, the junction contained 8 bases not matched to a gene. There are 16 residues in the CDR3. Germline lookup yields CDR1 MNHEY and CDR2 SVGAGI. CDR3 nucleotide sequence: TGTGCCAGCAGTTACTCTGGACAGGTGTTGGGCACTGAAGCTTTCTTT. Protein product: CASSYSGQVLGTEAFF.

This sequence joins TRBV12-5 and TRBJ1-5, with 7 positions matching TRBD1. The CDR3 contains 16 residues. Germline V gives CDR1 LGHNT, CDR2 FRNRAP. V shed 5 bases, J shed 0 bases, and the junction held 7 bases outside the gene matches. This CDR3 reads CASGTTGTVSNQPQHF. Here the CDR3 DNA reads TGTGCTAGTGGTACGACAGGGACCGTTAGCAATCAGCCCCAGCATTTT. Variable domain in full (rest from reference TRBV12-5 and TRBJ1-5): DARVTQTPRHKVTEMGQEVTMRCQPILGHNTVFWYRQTMMQGLELLAYFRNRAPLDDSGMPKDRFSAEMPDATLATLKIQPSEPRDSAVYFCASGTTGTVSNQPQHFGDGTRLSIL.

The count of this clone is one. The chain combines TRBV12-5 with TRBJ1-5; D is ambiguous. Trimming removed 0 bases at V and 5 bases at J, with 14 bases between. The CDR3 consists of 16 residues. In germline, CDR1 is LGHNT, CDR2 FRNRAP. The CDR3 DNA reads TGTGCTAGTGGTTTGGTACTAAGGGATCCCCATCAGCCCCAGCATTTT. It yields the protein CASGLVLRDPHQPQHF.

The CDR3 protein is CASSLAGVGNEQFF. In DNA, the CDR3 is TGCGCCAGCAGCTTGGCTGGAGTGGGTAATGAGCAGTTCTTC. V usage is TRBV5-1 and J usage is TRBJ2-1; D gene uncertain. V shed 0 bases and J shed 7 bases, with 11 bases lying between them. Per the germline V gene, CDR1 is SGHRS and CDR2 is YFSETQ. The CDR3 is made up of 14 amino acids. Filled out from reference TRBV5-1 and TRBJ2-1, the complete variable domain reads KAGVTQTPRYLIKTRGQQVTLSCSPISGHRSVSWYQQTPGQGLQFLFEYFSETQRNKGNFPGRFSGRQFSNSRSEMNVSTLELGDSALYLCASSLAGVGNEQFFGPGTRLTVL.

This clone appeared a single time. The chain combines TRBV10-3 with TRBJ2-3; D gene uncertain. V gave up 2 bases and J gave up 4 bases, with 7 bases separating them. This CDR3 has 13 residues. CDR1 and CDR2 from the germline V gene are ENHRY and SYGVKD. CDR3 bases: TGTGCCATCAGTGAGATGAGCCCAGATACGCAGTATTTT. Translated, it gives CAISEMSPDTQYF.

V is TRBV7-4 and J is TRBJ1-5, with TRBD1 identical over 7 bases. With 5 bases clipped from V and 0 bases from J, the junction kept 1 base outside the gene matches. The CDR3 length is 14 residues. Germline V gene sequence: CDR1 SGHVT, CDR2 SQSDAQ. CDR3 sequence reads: CASSGTVSNQPQHF. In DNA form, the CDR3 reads TGTGCCAGCAGCGGGACAGTTAGCAATCAGCCCCAGCATTTT. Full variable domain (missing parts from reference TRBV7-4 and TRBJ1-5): GAGVSQSPRYKVAKRGRDVALRCDSISGHVTLYWYRQTLGQGSEVLTYSQSDAQRDKSGRPSGRFSAERPERSVSTLKIQRTEQGDSAVYLCASSGTVSNQPQHFGDGTRLSIL.

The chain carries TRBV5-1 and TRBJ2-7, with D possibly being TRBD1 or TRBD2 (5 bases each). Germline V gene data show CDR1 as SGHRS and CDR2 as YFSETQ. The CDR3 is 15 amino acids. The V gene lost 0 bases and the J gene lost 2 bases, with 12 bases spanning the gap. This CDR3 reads CASSLAAGSPYEQYF. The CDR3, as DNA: TGCGCCAGCAGCTTGGCCGCAGGGAGCCCCTACGAGCAGTACTTC.

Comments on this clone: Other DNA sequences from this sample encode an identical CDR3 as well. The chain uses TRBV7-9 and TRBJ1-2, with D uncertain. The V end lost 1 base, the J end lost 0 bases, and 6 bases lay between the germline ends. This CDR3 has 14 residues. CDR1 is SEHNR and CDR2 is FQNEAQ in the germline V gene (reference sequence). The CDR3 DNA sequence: TGTGCCAGCAGCTTAGTGGGCACTAACTATGGCTACACCTTC. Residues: CASSLVGTNYGYTF. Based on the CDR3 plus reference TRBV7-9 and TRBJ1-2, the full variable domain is DTGVSQNPRHKITKRGQNVTFRCDPISEHNRLYWYRQTLGQGPEFLTYFQNEAQLEKSRLLSDRFSAERPKGSFSTLEIQRTEQGDSAMYLCASSLVGTNYGYTFGSGTRLTVV.

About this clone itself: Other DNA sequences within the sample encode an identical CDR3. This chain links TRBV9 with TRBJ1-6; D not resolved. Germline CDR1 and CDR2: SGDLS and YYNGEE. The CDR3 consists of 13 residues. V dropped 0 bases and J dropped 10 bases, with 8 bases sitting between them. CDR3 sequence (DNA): TGTGCCAGCAGCGTAGGGTGGAACTCACCCCTCCACTTT. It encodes CASSVGWNSPLHF.

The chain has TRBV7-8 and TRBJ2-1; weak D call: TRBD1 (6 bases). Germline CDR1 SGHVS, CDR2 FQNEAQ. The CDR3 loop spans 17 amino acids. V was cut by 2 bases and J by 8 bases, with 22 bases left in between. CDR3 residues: CASSLRDPGVARDEQFF. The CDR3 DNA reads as TGTGCCAGCAGCTTACGTGACCCAGGGGTCGCCAGGGATGAGCAGTTCTTC.

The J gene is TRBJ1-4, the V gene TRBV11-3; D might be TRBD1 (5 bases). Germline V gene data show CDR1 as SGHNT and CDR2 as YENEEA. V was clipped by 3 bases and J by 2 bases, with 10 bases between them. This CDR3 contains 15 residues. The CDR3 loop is CASSLARGTNEKLFF. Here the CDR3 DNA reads TGTGCCAGCAGCTTGGCGCGGGGGACTAATGAAAAACTGTTTTTT.

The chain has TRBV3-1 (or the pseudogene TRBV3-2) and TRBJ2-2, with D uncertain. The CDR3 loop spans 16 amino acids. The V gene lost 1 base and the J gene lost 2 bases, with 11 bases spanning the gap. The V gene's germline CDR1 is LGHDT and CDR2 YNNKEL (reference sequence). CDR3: CASSQVPRGNTGELFF. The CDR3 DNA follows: TGTGCCAGCAGCCAAGTCCCCAGAGGTAACACCGGGGAGCTGTTTTTT.

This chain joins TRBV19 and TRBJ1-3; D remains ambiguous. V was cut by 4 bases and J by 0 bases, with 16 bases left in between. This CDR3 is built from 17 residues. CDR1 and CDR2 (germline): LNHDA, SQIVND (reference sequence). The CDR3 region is CASSNWAGGRSGNTIYF. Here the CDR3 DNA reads TGTGCCAGTAGTAATTGGGCGGGAGGTCGCTCTGGAAACACCATATATTTT.